Here is one T cell receptor (beta chain) with its context. Documented treatment: 15 to 20 received Ad26.COV2.S at low or high dose, single or two shots; several received placebo; per-sample allocation not given. Specimen acquisition occurred on day 63 following the initial vaccine or placebo injection. The data stem from a study of Ad26.COV2.S vaccination and SARS-CoV-2 variants. The overall study: By the intramuscular route, Ad26.COV2.S was given once, or twice 56 days apart.

This table comes from immunoSEQ multiplex PCR, and its TCRdb copy is limited to in-frame clones, with some not included. The repertoire holds about 480,000 clones, with roughly nine tenths as singletons. Here the sequenced sample was peripheral blood, taken in a trial of Ad26.COV2.S vaccine versus placebo. This receptor was taken from a person aged 18-60 years who received the Ad26.COV2.S COVID-19 vaccine or a placebo.

DNA for the CDR3: TGTGCCAGCACTGCCGGGGCCTCTTTTGGAGCTTTCTTT. Protein sequence: CASTAGASFGAFF. This chain links TRBV11-2 with TRBJ1-1, with TRBD1 as a possible D gene (5 bases). From germline, CDR1 is SGHAT and CDR2 FQNNGV. The CDR3 contains 13 residues. The ends were cut back, 7 bases at V and 10 bases at J, with 19 bases in the middle.